The sequence of this T cell receptor beta chain was determined in a study of cytomegalovirus exposure and HLA in healthy donors. Study-wide context: In a later analysis, it was reported that the 90 to 150 validation repertoires had been produced on the same platform as the 670 or so repertoires belonging to the first cohort. Study-wide results and caveats: In the 120 or so validation repertoires, approximately 94% of cluster scores exceeded 0, per a later analysis.

The donors were part of the validation cohort of 100 to 150 subjects. That cohort was separate from the first cohort, which comprised 670 or so subjects. Losses at the gene ends were 6 bases for V and 8 bases for J; bases not matched to a gene: 10. The V gene's germline CDR1 is MDHEN and CDR2 SYDVKM. This CDR3 is 14 amino acids long. The method was immunoSEQ multiplex PCR; TCRdb's version includes in-frame clones alone and lacks a portion of them. The sample shows 150,000 to 200,000 clones, around 84% of them seen only once. To note about this clone: No antigen is known for it.

The sequence came from a man younger than 30 in good health and CMV-seropositive. Material for sequencing was PBMCs. The chain recombines TRBV28 with TRBJ1-2, with TRBD1 matching 9 bases. This chain's CDR3 is CASRVGQGILGYTF. CDR3 in DNA: TGTGCCAGCAGGGTCGGACAGGGGATCTTAGGCTACACCTTC.